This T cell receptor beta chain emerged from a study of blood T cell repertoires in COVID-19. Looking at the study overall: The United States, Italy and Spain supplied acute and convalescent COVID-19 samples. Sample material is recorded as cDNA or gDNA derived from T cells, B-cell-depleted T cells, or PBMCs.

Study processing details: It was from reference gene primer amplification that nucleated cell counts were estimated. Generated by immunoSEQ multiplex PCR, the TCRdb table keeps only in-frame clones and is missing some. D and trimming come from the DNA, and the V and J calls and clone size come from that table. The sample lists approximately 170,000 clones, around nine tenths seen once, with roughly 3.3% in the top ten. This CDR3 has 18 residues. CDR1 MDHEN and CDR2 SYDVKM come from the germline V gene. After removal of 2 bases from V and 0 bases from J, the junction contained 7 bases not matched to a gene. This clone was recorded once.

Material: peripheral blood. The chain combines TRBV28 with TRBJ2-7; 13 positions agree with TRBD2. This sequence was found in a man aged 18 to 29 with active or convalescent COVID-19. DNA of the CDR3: TGTGCCAGCAGTTTAACAGGACTAGCGGGGGAGAGCTCCTACGAGCAGTACGTC. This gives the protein CASSLTGLAGESSYEQYV.